Listed below are T cell receptor beta chains from one sample, sequenced in a study of blood T cells in healthy people across ages. TCRdb re-analysed the 5' RACE reads in MiXCR, keeping a single row per CDR3 protein. The repertoire has 650,000 to 700,000 distinct CDR3 sequences, 32% of them found once; the top ten carry 15% to 19%. Specimen: blood. The receptors were gathered from a woman of 80 years or more in good health. Both conserved end residues are part of each CDR3. A D gene is named only where the DNA matches it firmly. Part of the rows lack a size; the others show once, few, many or a class for expanded clones.

size	D	V	J	CDR3	DNA
many	TRBD1	TRBV7-9	TRBJ1-2	CASSPEGQGGGYTF	TGTGCCAGCAGCCCAGAGGGACAGGGAGGTGGCTACACCTTC
many	NA	TRBV3-1	TRBJ2-7	CASSQDIRVSGEQYF	TGTGCCAGCAGCCAAGATATTAGGGTATCCGGTGAGCAGTACTTC
many	NA	TRBV11-3	TRBJ2-3	CASSLDVVGTDTQYF	TGTGCCAGCAGCTTAGACGTCGTTGGCACAGATACGCAGTATTTT
NA	NA	TRBV28	TRBJ1-1	CASRRMAGRVTEAFF	TGTGCCAGCAGGAGGATGGCAGGGAGGGTCACTGAAGCTTTCTTT
many	TRBD1	TRBV9	TRBJ1-2	CASSVEAGGNGYTF	TGTGCCAGCAGCGTAGAGGCAGGGGGTAATGGCTACACCTTC
many	NA	TRBV7-2	TRBJ2-5	CASSLAVVGQETQYF	TGTGCCAGCAGCTTAGCGGTAGTGGGGCAAGAGACCCAGTACTTC
few	NA	TRBV5-1	TRBJ2-2	CASSRRGSGVDTGELFF	TGCGCCAGCAGCCGTAGGGGCTCAGGGGTGGACACCGGGGAGCTGTTTTTT
once	NA	TRBV2	TRBJ1-4	CASSPDRSREKLFF	TGTGCCAGCAGTCCCGACAGGAGTCGGGAAAAACTGTTTTTT
many	NA	TRBV29-1	TRBJ2-5	CSATVGETQYF	TGCAGCGCTACAGTTGGTGAGACCCAGTACTTC
many	TRBD1	TRBV5-1	TRBJ1-2	CASSVWDSNYGYTF	TGCGCCAGCAGCGTATGGGACAGCAACTATGGCTACACCTTC
NA	NA	TRBV29-1	TRBJ1-2	CSVEDPGPQGYGYTF	TGCAGCGTTGAAGATCCGGGACCGCAGGGCTATGGCTACACCTTC
few	NA	TRBV6-2/TRBV6-3	TRBJ1-1	CASSYSTSRQNTEAFF	TGTGCCAGCAGTTACTCGACATCCAGACAGAACACTGAAGCTTTCTTT
NA	TRBD1	TRBV5-1	TRBJ2-7	CASSLVPIGTGLSYEQYF	TGCGCCAGCAGCTTGGTCCCTATAGGGACAGGCCTCTCCTACGAGCAGTACTTC
NA	NA	TRBV13	TRBJ2-7	CASSEARGYEQYF	TGTGCCAGCAGCGAAGCCCGCGGGTACGAGCAGTACTTC
NA	TRBD1	TRBV19	TRBJ1-1	CASSTFTGGTTEAFF	TGTGCCAGTAGTACATTTACAGGGGGCACCACTGAAGCTTTCTTT
NA	TRBD2	TRBV7-2	TRBJ2-7	CASSLALAGDDEQYF	TGTGCCAGCAGTTTGGCGCTAGCGGGGGATGATGAGCAGTACTTC
NA	NA	TRBV12-3/TRBV12-4	TRBJ2-1	CASSSLSLDEQFF	TGTGCCAGCAGTTCCCTATCACTGGATGAGCAGTTCTTC
NA	NA	TRBV18	TRBJ1-1	CASSPNRVNTEAFF	TGTGCCAGCTCACCTAACAGGGTAAACACTGAAGCTTTCTTT
few	NA	TRBV20-1	TRBJ1-6	CSARVAEEGSHSPLHF	TGCAGTGCTAGAGTAGCGGAGGAGGGAAGCCATTCACCCCTCCACTTT
NA	TRBD2	TRBV24-1	TRBJ2-3	CATSSGGATDTQYF	TGTGCCACCTCTAGCGGGGGAGCCACAGATACGCAGTATTTT
many	NA	TRBV6-2/TRBV6-3	TRBJ1-2	CASSYFFGDPNYGYTF	TGTGCCAGCAGTTACTTCTTCGGGGACCCCAACTATGGCTACACCTTC
NA	NA	TRBV7-8	TRBJ1-5	CASSPSTWVGNQPQHF	TGTGCCAGCAGCCCCTCGACCTGGGTAGGCAATCAGCCCCAGCATTTT
many	TRBD2	TRBV5-1	TRBJ2-3	CASSLTSGGYPDTQYF	TGCGCCAGCAGCTTGACTAGCGGGGGGTATCCAGATACGCAGTATTTT
many	NA	TRBV6-2/TRBV6-3	TRBJ2-5	CARTGIPRETQYF	TGTGCCAGGACCGGGATACCCAGGGAGACCCAGTACTTC
NA	NA	TRBV29-1	TRBJ2-2	CSVDDQGGTGELFF	TGCAGCGTTGATGACCAGGGGGGCACCGGGGAGCTGTTTTTT
few	NA	TRBV2	TRBJ2-7	CASSPDVNEQYF	TGTGCCAGCAGCCCCGACGTCAATGAGCAGTACTTC
NA	NA	TRBV30	TRBJ2-1	CAWSPVGETQFF	TGTGCCTGGAGTCCGGTTGGAGAGACCCAGTTCTTC
many	NA	TRBV29-1	TRBJ1-6	CSVRRDGRSPLHF	TGCAGCGTTAGACGGGACGGGAGGTCACCCCTCCACTTT
many	NA	TRBV6-5	TRBJ2-5	CASSYEGGQETQYF	TGTGCCAGCAGTTACGAGGGGGGGCAAGAGACCCAGTACTTC
NA	NA	TRBV15	TRBJ2-1	CATSRDLRHEQFF	TGTGCCACCAGCAGGGACCTGCGCCATGAGCAGTTCTTC
many	NA	TRBV4-3	TRBJ2-3	CASSQAPRTDTQYF	TGCGCCAGCAGCCAAGCCCCGCGCACAGATACGCAGTATTTT
many	TRBD2	TRBV24-1	TRBJ2-3	CATSDPRTSGGVTDTQYF	TGTGCCACCAGTGATCCTAGGACTAGCGGGGGGGTCACAGATACGCAGTATTTT
NA	TRBD2	TRBV20-1	TRBJ2-1	CRAGRGNEQFF	TGCAGGGCCGGGCGGGGGAATGAGCAGTTCTTC
few	TRBD1	TRBV6-2/TRBV6-3	TRBJ1-1	CASSYVLGQGVINTEAFF	TGTGCCAGCAGTTATGTATTGGGACAGGGCGTTATTAACACTGAAGCTTTCTTT
many	TRBD2	TRBV7-9	TRBJ2-1	CASREGRGDNEQFF	TGTGCCAGCAGAGAGGGACGGGGGGACAATGAGCAGTTCTTC
NA	NA	TRBV7-2	TRBJ1-2	CASSLAGEYVYTF	TGTGCCAGCAGCTTAGCAGGGGAATACGTCTACACCTTC
few	NA	TRBV20-1	TRBJ1-5	CSASMGNQYSNQPQHF	TGCAGTGCTAGTATGGGGAACCAGTATAGCAATCAGCCCCAGCATTTT
NA	TRBD1	TRBV7-2	TRBJ2-1	CAGSLPDRGNEQFF	TGTGCCGGCAGCTTACCGGACAGGGGCAATGAGCAGTTCTTC
NA	NA	TRBV6-2/TRBV6-3	TRBJ1-1	CASSYAHTEAFF	TGTGCCAGCAGTTACGCTCACACTGAAGCTTTCTTT
NA	NA	TRBV29-1	TRBJ2-3	CSVEERGEVYTDTQYF	TGCAGCGTTGAAGAGAGAGGGGAGGTTTACACAGATACGCAGTATTTT
NA	NA	TRBV6-2/TRBV6-3	TRBJ1-1	CASRLWTVATEAFF	TGTGCCAGCAGACTATGGACAGTCGCCACTGAAGCTTTCTTT
medium-sized	TRBD1	TRBV7-9	TRBJ2-7	CASSRQGSTYEQYF	TGTGCCAGCAGTAGACAGGGGAGTACCTACGAGCAGTACTTC
many	NA	TRBV20-1	TRBJ2-5	CSANHIQGRQETQYF	TGCAGTGCCAACCACATACAGGGCCGCCAAGAGACCCAGTACTTC
many	TRBD1	TRBV20-1	TRBJ2-7	CSASRQGRPYEQYF	TGCAGTGCTTCCCGACAGGGGCGACCCTACGAGCAGTACTTC
many	NA	TRBV28	TRBJ2-7	CASSLQEYEQYF	TGTGCCAGCAGTCTACAGGAGTACGAGCAGTACTTC
many	NA	TRBV12-3/TRBV12-4	TRBJ2-5	CASSGGDRETQYF	TGTGCCAGCAGTGGGGGGGACAGGGAGACCCAGTACTTC
many	TRBD1	TRBV3-1	TRBJ2-7	CASSHTGQGNEQYF	TGTGCCAGCAGTCATACGGGACAGGGGAACGAGCAGTACTTC
many	TRBD2	TRBV18	TRBJ2-5	CASSQRDSLDPETQYF	TGTGCCAGCTCACAGCGGGACTCCCTCGATCCGGAGACCCAGTACTTC
few	NA	TRBV20-1	TRBJ1-1	CSARAGALNTEAFF	TGCAGTGCTAGAGCAGGGGCACTGAACACTGAAGCTTTCTTT
NA	NA	TRBV20-1	TRBJ2-7	CSVAEKAEQYF	TGCAGTGTGGCAGAAAAGGCCGAGCAGTACTTC
few	TRBD2	TRBV20-1	TRBJ2-2	CSASGLAGGRTGELFF	TGCAGTGCTTCGGGGCTAGCGGGGGGCAGGACCGGGGAGCTGTTTTTT
NA	TRBD2	TRBV4-2	TRBJ2-3	CASSYTGLAGPGRGDTQYF	TGTGCCAGCAGCTATACAGGACTAGCGGGGCCGGGGCGCGGAGATACGCAGTATTTT
many	NA	TRBV5-1	TRBJ2-7	CASSLRDTGYEQYF	TGCGCCAGCAGCCTCCGGGACACGGGCTACGAGCAGTACTTC
once	NA	TRBV9	TRBJ2-2	CASSVAQQGNTGELFF	TGTGCCAGCAGCGTAGCTCAACAGGGGAACACCGGGGAGCTGTTTTTT
many	NA	TRBV7-2	TRBJ2-3	CASSLDPGVDTQYF	TGTGCCAGCAGCTTAGACCCCGGGGTAGATACGCAGTATTTT